This TCR beta chain was captured in a study of blood T cells in healthy people across ages. Together with a sample-barcoded 5' primer, a J-beta primer mix was included in a second PCR lasting about 7 to 12 cycles. Each CDR3 protein is one row after TCRdb ran MiXCR on the 5' RACE reads. The sample includes 600,000 to 900,000 distinct CDR3 sequences, approximately 24% of them seen just once. V lost 5 bases and J lost 10; bases outside the gene matches: 19. The CDR3 has 16 amino acids. The germline V gene has CDR1 SEHNR and CDR2 FQNEAQ (reference sequence). This same sample was also part of a study on T cells of mothers and their children.

The rearrangement joins TRBV7-9 to TRBJ1-1; 7 bases agree with TRBD1. The source of this sequence is a boy aged 5-17 years in good health. Sequenced material: blood. The CDR3 DNA reads TGTGCCAGCAGCCTAGGAGGAAGACAGGGATACCTCGGAGCTTTCTTT. This codes for CASSLGGRQGYLGAFF.